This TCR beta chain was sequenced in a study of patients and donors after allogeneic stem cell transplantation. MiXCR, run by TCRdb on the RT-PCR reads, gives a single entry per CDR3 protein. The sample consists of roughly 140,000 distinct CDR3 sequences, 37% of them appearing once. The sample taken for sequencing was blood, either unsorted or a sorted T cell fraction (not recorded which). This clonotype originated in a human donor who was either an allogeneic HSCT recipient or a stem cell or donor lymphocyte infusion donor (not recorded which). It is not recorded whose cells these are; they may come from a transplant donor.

DNA for the CDR3: TGCGCCAGCAGCCCTGGGACGGATAGTTACAATGAGCAGTTCTTC. It specifies CASSPGTDSYNEQFF. The rearrangement joins TRBV5-1 to TRBJ2-1, with D perhaps assigned TRBD1 or TRBD2 (5 bases each). CDR1 and CDR2 (germline): SGHRS, YFSETQ. This CDR3 is built from 15 residues. Trimming stripped 4 bases from V and 4 bases from J, with 15 bases between.